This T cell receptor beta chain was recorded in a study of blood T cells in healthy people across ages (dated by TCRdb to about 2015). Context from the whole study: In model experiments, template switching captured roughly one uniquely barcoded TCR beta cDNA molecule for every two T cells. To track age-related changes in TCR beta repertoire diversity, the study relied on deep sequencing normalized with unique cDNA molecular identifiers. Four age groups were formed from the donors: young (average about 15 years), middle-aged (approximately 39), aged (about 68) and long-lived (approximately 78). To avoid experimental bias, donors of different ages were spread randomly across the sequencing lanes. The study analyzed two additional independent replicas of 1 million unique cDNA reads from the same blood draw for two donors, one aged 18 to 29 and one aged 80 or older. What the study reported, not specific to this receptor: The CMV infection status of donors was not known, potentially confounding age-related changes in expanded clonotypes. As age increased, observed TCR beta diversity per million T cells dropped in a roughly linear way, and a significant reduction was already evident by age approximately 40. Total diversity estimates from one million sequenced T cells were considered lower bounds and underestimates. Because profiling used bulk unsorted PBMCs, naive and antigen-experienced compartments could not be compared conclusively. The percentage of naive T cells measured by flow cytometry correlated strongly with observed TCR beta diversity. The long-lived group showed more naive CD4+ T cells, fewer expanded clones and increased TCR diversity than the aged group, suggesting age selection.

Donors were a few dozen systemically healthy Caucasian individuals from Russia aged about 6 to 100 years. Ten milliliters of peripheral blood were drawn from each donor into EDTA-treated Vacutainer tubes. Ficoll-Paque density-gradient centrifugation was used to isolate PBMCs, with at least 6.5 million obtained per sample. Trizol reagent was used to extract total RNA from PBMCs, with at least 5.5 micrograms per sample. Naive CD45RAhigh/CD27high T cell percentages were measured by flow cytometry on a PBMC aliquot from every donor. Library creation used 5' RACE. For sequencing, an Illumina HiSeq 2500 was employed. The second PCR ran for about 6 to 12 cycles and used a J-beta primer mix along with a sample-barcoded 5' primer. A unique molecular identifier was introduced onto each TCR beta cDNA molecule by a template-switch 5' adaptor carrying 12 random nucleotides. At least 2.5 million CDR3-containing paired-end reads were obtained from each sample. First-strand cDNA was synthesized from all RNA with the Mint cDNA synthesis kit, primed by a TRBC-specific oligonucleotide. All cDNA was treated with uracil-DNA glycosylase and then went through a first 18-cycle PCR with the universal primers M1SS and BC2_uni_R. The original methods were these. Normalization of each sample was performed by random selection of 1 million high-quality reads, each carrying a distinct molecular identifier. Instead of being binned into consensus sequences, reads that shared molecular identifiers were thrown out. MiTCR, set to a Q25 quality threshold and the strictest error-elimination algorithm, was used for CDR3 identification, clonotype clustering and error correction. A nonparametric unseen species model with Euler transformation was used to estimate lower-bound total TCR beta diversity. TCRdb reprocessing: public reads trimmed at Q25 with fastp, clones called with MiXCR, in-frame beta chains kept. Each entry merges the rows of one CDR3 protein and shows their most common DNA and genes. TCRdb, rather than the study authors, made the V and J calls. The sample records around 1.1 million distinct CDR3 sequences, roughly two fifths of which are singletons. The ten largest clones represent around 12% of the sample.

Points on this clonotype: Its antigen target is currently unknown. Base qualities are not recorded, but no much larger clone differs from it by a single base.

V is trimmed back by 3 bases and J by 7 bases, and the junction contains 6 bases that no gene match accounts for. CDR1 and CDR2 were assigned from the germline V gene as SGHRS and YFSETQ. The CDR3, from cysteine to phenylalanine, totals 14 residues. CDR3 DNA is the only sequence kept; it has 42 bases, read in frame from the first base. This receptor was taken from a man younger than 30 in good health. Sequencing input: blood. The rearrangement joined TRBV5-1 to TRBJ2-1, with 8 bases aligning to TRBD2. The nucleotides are TGCGCCAGCAGCTCCTCTCCTAGCGGGAATGAGCAGTTCTTC. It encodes CASSSSPSGNEQFF. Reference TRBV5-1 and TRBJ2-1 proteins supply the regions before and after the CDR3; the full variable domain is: KAGVTQTPRYLIKTRGQQVTLSCSPISGHRSVSWYQQTPGQGLQFLFEYFSETQRNKGNFPGRFSGRQFSNSRSEMNVSTLELGDSALYLCASSSSPSGNEQFFGPGTRLTVL.